The sequence of this T cell receptor (beta chain) was determined in a study of blood T cells in healthy people across ages. Findings and caveats of the study: Age showed a roughly linear inverse relationship with TCR beta diversity per million T cells. Estimated diversity, derived from one million T cells, was regarded as an underestimate.

The germline V gene has CDR1 SGHTA and CDR2 FQGNSA. The CDR3 spans 15 residues. The germline V and J ends were trimmed by 5 bases and 0 bases, with 13 bases remaining between them. This clonotype was picked up a small number of times. The antigen is undetermined. PCR was performed a second time for about 7 to 12 cycles using a sample-barcoded 5' primer and a J-beta primer mix. The study obtained at least 3 million CDR3-containing paired-end reads from every sample. MiXCR, run by TCRdb on the 5' RACE reads, gives a single entry per CDR3 protein. The table has 1.5 million to 1.9 million distinct CDR3 sequences, roughly 43% seen once. Extracted total RNA amounted to at least 5.5 micrograms for each sample.

The TCR sequence derives from a woman under 30 in good health. The chain carries TRBV7-2 and TRBJ1-2; tentatively, D is TRBD1 (6 bases). Material for sequencing was blood. The DNA of the CDR3 is TGTGCCAGCAGCCCCCAGACAGGTGCTAACTATGGCTACACCTTC. This translates into CASSPQTGANYGYTF.